The clone carrying this T cell receptor (beta chain) occurred many times. These data are taken from a study of patients and donors after allogeneic stem cell transplantation. TCRdb itself ran the RT-PCR reads through MiXCR, one entry per CDR3 protein. The repertoire has roughly 9,400 distinct CDR3 sequences, about 6.2% of them found once; the top ten carry 20% to 30%. The TCR sequence derives from a human donor who was either an allogeneic HSCT recipient or a stem cell or donor lymphocyte infusion donor (not recorded which). It is not recorded whose cells these are; they may come from a transplant donor. The specimen was blood, either unsorted or a sorted T cell fraction (not recorded which).

CDR3 in amino acids: CASSSRTLSGYNEQFF. Here the CDR3 DNA reads TGTGCCAGCAGCTCCAGGACCCTCTCAGGCTACAATGAGCAGTTCTTC. This chain links TRBV7-2 with TRBJ2-1; no clear D gene. This CDR3 is built from 16 residues. V was cut by 4 bases and J by 3 bases, with 16 bases left in between. Germline-derived CDR1 and CDR2 are SGHTA and FQGNSA.